This T cell receptor beta chain was sequenced during a study of shared clonotypes between healthy human individuals. The method was immunoSEQ multiplex PCR; TCRdb's version includes in-frame clones alone and lacks a portion of them. Altogether 2 million to 2.5 million clones are present, 90% to 96% being singletons, with the ten largest covering 0.13%. Overall study findings and caveats: With a few donors compared, approximately 5.5% of naive CD4 clonotypes were shared. What limited the represented genetic and exposure-history diversity was the small number of donors. Expectations were that clonotype sharing among donors would be affected by sequencing depth.

Points on this clone: Its specificity is not known.

Donors comprised only Caucasian adults living in Nashville, Tennessee. V was pared by 5 bases and J by 5 bases, with 16 bases between. CDR1 SEHNR and CDR2 FQNEAQ come from the germline V gene (reference sequence). This CDR3 region has 14 residues. This sequence was found in a man between 18 and 35 years old in good health. V gene TRBV7-9 combines with J gene TRBJ2-7; D is ambiguous. Material: naive CD4+ T cells sorted from blood. The subset is: CD45RA+ positively selected. The CDR3 loop reads CASSPRVFGHEQYF. DNA for the CDR3: TGTGCCAGCAGCCCCCGCGTATTCGGCCACGAGCAGTACTTC.